The present T cell receptor beta chain was sequenced within a study of Ad26.COV2.S vaccination and SARS-CoV-2 variants. The CDR3 has 15 residues. CDR1 LNHDA and CDR2 SQIVND come from the germline V gene (reference sequence). Trimming pared 5 bases from V and 0 bases from J, leaving 11 bases between. Stated treatment: roughly 19 received Ad26.COV2.S at low or high dose, single or two shots; a few received placebo; per-sample allocation not given. Specimen acquisition occurred on day 63 following the initial vaccine or placebo injection. Produced via immunoSEQ multiplex PCR; TCRdb's table is partial and in-frame only. The data contain about 390,000 clones, 92% of them singletons. Turning to this clone: What it recognizes is unknown. Other DNA sequences in this sample translate to the same CDR3.

Whole-study findings and limits: While placebo recipients had lower spike-specific TCR breadth, vaccine recipients had more. Total T cell responses were possibly underestimated by TCR breadth and depth analyses.

This sequence originates from a person aged 18-60 years who received the Ad26.COV2.S COVID-19 vaccine or a placebo. The sample consisted of peripheral blood, taken in a trial of Ad26.COV2.S vaccine versus placebo. The gene calls are TRBV19 and TRBJ1-5; the D gene is possibly TRBD1 (6 bases). The chain's CDR3 is CASSPTGYSNQPQHF. CDR3 bases: TGTGCCAGTAGTCCGACAGGTTATAGCAATCAGCCCCAGCATTTT.